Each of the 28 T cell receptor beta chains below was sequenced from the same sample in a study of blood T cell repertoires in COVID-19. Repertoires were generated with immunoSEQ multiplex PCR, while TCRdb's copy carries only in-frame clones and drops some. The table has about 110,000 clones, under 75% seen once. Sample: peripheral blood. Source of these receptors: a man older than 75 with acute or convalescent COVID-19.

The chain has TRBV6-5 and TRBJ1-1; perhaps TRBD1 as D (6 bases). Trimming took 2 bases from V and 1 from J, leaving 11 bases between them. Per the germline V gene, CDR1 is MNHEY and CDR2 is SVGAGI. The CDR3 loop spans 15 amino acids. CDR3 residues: CASSYEPGENTEAFF. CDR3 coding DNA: TGTGCCAGCAGTTACGAACCAGGGGAGAACACTGAAGCTTTCTTT.

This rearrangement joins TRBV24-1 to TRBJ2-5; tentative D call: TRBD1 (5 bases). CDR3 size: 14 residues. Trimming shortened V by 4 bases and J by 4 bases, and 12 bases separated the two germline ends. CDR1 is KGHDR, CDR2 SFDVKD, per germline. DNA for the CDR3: TGTGCCACCAGTGACTCGGACATTGGAGAGACCCAGTACTTC. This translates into CATSDSDIGETQYF.

This chain's CDR3 is CASSLQGNENTEAFF. CDR3 nucleotides: TGCGCCAGCAGCCTACAGGGGAACGAGAACACTGAAGCTTTCTTT. V and J are TRBV5-1 and TRBJ1-1, with TRBD1 matching 7 bases. Germline lookup yields CDR1 SGHRS and CDR2 YFSETQ. The CDR3 is made up of 15 amino acids. V was clipped by 4 bases and J by 1 base; unmatched bases: 7. Complete variable domain (other parts from reference TRBV5-1 and TRBJ1-1): KAGVTQTPRYLIKTRGQQVTLSCSPISGHRSVSWYQQTPGQGLQFLFEYFSETQRNKGNFPGRFSGRQFSNSRSEMNVSTLELGDSALYLCASSLQGNENTEAFFGQGTRLTVV.

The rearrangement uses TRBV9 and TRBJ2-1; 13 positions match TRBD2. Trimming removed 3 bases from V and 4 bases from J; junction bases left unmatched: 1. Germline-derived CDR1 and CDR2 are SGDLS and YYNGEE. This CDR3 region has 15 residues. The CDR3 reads CASSEGLAGYNEQFF. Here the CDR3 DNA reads TGTGCCAGCAGCGAGGGACTAGCGGGGTACAATGAGCAGTTCTTC.

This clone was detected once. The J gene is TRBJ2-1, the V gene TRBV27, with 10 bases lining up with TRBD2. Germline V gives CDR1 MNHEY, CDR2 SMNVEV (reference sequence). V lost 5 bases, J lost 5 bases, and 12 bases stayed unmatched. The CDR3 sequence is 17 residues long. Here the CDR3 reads CASSNLAGERIHNEQFF. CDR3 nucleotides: TGTGCCAGCAGTAATCTAGCGGGAGAGCGTATCCACAATGAGCAGTTCTTC.

CDR3 bases: TGCGCCAGCAGCCCGGGTCTGTGGTCTCCAAAACTGTTTTTT. This codes for CASSPGLWSPKLFF. This chain uses TRBV5-1 with TRBJ1-4; no definite D call. Germline assignment: CDR1 SGHRS and CDR2 YFSETQ. Trimming left V 4 bases short and J 10 bases short, with 17 bases between. The CDR3 sequence is 14 residues long.

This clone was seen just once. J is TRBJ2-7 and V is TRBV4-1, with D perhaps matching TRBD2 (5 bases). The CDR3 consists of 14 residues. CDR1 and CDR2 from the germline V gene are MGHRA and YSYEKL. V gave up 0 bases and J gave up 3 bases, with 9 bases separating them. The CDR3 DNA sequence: TGCGCCAGCAGCCAAGAGACGGAGGTCTACGAGCAGTACTTC. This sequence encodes CASSQETEVYEQYF.

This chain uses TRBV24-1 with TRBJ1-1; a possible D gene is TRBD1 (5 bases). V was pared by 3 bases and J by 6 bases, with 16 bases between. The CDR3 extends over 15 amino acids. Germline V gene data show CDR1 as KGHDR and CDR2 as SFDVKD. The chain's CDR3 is CATSDGGAGRAEAFF. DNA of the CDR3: TGTGCCACCAGTGATGGTGGGGCTGGTAGGGCTGAAGCTTTCTTT.

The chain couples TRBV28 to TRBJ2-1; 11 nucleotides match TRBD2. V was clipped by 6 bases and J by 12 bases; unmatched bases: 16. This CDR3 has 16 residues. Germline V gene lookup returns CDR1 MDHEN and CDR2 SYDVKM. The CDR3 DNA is TGTGCCAGCAGCCCCGGGACTAGCGGACGATCCGGTTGGCAGTTCTTC. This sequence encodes CASSPGTSGRSGWQFF.

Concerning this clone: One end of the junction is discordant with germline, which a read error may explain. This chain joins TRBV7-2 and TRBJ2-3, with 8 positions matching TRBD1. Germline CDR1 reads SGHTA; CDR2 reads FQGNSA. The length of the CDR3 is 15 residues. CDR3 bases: TGTGCCAGCAGCTTAGCTGGGACAGGCACATATACGCAGTATTTT. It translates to CASSLAGTGTYTQYF.

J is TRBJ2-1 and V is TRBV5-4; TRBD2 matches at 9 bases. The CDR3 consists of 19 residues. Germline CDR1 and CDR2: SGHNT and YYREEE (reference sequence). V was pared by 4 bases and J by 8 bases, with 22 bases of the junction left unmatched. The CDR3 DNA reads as TGTGCCAGCAGCCGACAAGTAGTAAGGGACGCGGGAGGGCCCCATGAGCAGTTCTTC. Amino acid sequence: CASSRQVVRDAGGPHEQFF. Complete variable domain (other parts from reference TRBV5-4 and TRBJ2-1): ETGVTQSPTHLIKTRGQQVTLRCSSQSGHNTVSWYQQALGQGPQFIFQYYREEENGRGNFPPRFSGLQFPNYSSELNVNALELDDSALYLCASSRQVVRDAGGPHEQFFGPGTRLTVL.

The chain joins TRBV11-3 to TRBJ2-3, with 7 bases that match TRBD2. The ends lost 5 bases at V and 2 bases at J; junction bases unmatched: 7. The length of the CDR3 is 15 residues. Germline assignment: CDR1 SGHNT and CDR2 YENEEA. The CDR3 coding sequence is TGTGCCAGCAGCCTGACTAGCAGGAACACAGATACGCAGTATTTT. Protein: CASSLTSRNTDTQYF.

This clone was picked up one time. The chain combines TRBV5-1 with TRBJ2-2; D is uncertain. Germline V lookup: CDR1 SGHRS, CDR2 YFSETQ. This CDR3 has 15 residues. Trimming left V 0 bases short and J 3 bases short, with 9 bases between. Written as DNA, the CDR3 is TGCGCCAGCAGCTTGGGTTTACGGGACACCGGGGAGCTGTTTTTT. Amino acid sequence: CASSLGLRDTGELFF. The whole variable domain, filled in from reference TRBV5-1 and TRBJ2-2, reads KAGVTQTPRYLIKTRGQQVTLSCSPISGHRSVSWYQQTPGQGLQFLFEYFSETQRNKGNFPGRFSGRQFSNSRSEMNVSTLELGDSALYLCASSLGLRDTGELFFGEGSRLTVL.

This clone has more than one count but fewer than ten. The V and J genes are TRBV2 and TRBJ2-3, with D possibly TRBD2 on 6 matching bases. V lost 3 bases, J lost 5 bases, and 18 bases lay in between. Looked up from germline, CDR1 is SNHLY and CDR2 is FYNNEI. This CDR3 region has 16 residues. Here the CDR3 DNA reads TGTGCCAGCAGTGATCCCACCCGGGGGAGAGGAGATACGCAGTATTTT. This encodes CASSDPTRGRGDTQYF.

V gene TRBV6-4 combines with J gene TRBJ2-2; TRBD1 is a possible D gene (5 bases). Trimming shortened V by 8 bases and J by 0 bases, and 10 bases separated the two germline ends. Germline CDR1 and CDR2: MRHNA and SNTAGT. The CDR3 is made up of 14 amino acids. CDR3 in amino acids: CASSAGPNTGELFF. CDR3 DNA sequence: TGTGCCAGCTCGGCAGGGCCGAACACCGGGGAGCTGTTTTTT.

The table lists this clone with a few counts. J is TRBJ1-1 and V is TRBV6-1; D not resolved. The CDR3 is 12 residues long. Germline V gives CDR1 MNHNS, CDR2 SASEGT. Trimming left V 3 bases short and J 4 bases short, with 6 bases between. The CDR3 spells CASSERSTEAFF. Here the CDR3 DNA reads TGTGCCAGCAGTGAGCGGAGCACTGAAGCTTTCTTT.

The CDR3, as DNA: TGCGCCAGCAGCCGTACATCAGAGAACACTGAAGCTTTCTTT. Translated: CASSRTSENTEAFF. This chain joins TRBV5-1 and TRBJ1-1; D not resolved. Germline V CDR1 and CDR2: SGHRS, YFSETQ. V was pared by 4 bases and J by 1 base, with 11 bases between. This CDR3 comprises 14 residues.

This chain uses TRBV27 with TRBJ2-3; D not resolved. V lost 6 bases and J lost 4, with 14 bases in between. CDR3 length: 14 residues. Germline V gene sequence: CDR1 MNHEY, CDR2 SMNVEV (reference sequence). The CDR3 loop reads CASRIARSADTQYF. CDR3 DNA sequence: TGTGCCAGCAGGATCGCCCGGAGCGCAGATACGCAGTATTTT.

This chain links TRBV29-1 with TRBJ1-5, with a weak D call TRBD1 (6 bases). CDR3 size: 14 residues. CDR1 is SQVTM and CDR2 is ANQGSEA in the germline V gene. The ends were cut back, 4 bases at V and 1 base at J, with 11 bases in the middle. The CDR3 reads CSVAQGMSNQPQHF. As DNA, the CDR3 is TGCAGCGTTGCCCAGGGGATGAGCAATCAGCCCCAGCATTTT.

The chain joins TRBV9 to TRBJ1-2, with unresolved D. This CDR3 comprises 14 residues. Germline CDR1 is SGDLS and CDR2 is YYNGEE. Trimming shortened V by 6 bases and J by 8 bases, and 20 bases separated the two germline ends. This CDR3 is CASNPLGRNDGYTF. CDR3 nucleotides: TGTGCCAGCAACCCACTGGGGAGAAACGACGGCTACACCTTC.

Here the CDR3 reads CASSFRLSNQPQHF. CDR3 nucleotides: TGTGCCAGCAGTTTCAGGTTGAGCAATCAGCCCCAGCATTTT. The chain uses TRBV28 and TRBJ1-5; D is unclear. The germline V gene encodes CDR1 MDHEN and CDR2 SYDVKM. The CDR3 is 14 amino acids. Trimming cost V 3 bases and J 1 base, with 7 bases left between them.

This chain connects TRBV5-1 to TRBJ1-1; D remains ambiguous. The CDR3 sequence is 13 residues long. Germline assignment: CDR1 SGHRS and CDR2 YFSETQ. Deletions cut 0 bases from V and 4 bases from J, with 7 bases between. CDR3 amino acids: CASSLAEVTEAFF. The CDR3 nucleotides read TGCGCCAGCAGCTTGGCGGAGGTCACTGAAGCTTTCTTT.

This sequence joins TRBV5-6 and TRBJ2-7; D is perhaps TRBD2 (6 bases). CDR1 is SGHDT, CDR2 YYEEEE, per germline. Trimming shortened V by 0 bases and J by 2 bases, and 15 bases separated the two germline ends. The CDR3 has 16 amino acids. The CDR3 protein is CASSLGGLGIPYEQYF. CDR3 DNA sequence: TGTGCCAGCAGCTTGGGGGGACTCGGGATCCCCTACGAGCAGTACTTC.

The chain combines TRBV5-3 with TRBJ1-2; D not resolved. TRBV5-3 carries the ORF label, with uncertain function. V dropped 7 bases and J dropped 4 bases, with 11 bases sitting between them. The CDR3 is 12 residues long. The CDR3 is CARPRKVYGYTF. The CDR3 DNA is TGTGCCAGACCGCGGAAGGTCTATGGCTACACCTTC.

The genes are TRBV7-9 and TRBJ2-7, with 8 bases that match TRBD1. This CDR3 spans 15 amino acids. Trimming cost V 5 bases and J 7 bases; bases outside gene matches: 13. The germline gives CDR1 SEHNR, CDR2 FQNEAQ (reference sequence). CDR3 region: CASSAWLDREFEQYF. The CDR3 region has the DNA TGTGCCAGCAGCGCTTGGCTGGACAGGGAATTTGAGCAGTACTTC.

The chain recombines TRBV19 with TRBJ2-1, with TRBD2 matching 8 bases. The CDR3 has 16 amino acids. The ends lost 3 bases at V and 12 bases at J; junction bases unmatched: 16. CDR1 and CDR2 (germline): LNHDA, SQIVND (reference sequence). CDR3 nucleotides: TGTGCCAGTAGTATGGGCGGGCTAGCGGGCCCGACGGGGCAGTTCTTC. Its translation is CASSMGGLAGPTGQFF.

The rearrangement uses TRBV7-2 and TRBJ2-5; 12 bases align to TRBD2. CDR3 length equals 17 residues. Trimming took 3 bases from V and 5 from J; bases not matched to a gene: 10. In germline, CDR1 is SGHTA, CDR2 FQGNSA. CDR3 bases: TGTGCCAGCAGCTTGGACATCCTAGCGGGAGGGCCGGAGACCCAGTACTTC. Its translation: CASSLDILAGGPETQYF. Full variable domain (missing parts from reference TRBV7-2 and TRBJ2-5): GAGVSQSPSNKVTEKGKDVELRCDPISGHTALYWYRQSLGQGLEFLIYFQGNSAPDKSGLPSDRFSAERTGGSVSTLTIQRTQQEDSAVYLCASSLDILAGGPETQYFGPGTRLLVL.

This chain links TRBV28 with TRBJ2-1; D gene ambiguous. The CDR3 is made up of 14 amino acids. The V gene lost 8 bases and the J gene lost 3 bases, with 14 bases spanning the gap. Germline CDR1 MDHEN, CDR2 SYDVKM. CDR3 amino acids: CASRPPGGYNEQFF. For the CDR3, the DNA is TGTGCCAGCCGCCCCCCTGGCGGCTACAATGAGCAGTTCTTC.